This record covers a single T cell receptor (beta chain). Its antigen target is currently unknown. No base quality information exists; no much larger clone differs at one position. This specimen comes from a study of T-cell reconstitution after alpha-beta-depleted transplantation in children listed by TCRdb under 2016. The study in broad terms: The study quantitatively tracked T-cell immune reconstitution after TCRalphabeta/CD19-depleted allogeneic hematopoietic cell transplantation in children using TCR repertoire profiling. Study-wide conclusions, independent of this receptor: The apparently early alphabetaT-cell count recovery about two months after transplant was reportedly dependent on only several hundred rapidly expanded clones derived from non-depleted graft cells. In some patients, the high TCRbeta diversity seen at day 60 was put down to recipient T cells and intrathymic progenitors that had survived conditioning. Over subsequent months, a decline in hyperexpanded clone frequencies was noted, and after one year, T-cell counts and TCRbeta diversity were mostly ascribed to newly produced T cells.

Taken with the paper, the label for treatment or condition translates to: allogeneic hematopoietic cell transplantation with graft depleted of TCRalphabeta T cells and CD19 B cells. The transplant recipients were children given TCRalphabeta/CD19-depleted allogeneic hematopoietic cell grafts. According to the germline V gene, CDR1 reads MNHEY and CDR2 reads SVGAGI. V and J are truncated by 0 bases and 0 bases respectively, leaving an intervening sequence of 7 bases. The CDR3 runs 15 amino acids, cysteine and phenylalanine included. CDR3 DNA only is kept here, 45 bases in frame from base 1. Library preparation was by PCR. The listed sequencing device is Illumina HiSeq 2500. To normalize quantification of the TCRbeta repertoire, the TCR libraries were built with molecular barcoding that relied on unique molecular identifiers. The public sequencing data were trimmed at Q25 with fastp and processed into clonotypes with MiXCR by TCRdb, which kept only in-frame beta chains. Rows with one shared CDR3 protein collapse into an entry with the most common genes and DNA. Across this sample there are 450,000 to 700,000 distinct CDR3 sequences, with about a quarter seen only once. The top ten constitute less than 40% of the sample.

Here the sequenced sample was PBMCs, taken before TCRalphabeta/CD19-depleted stem cell transplant. This sequence uses TRBV6-5 and TRBJ2-3, with the identity of the D gene unclear. The receptor comes from a boy under three years old with Wiskott-Aldrich syndrome, due to receive a stem cell transplant. The sequence in DNA is TGTGCCAGCAGTTACTCGCACCCCAGCACAGATACGCAGTATTTT. Translation gives CASSYSHPSTDTQYF.